This entry lists 9 T cell receptor beta chains sequenced from one sample in a study of graft-versus-host responses after intestinal transplantation. Their recognized antigens are unknown. TCRdb's copy holds only in-frame clones and misses some; the assay was immunoSEQ multiplex PCR. This table holds more than 65,000 clones, roughly 84% found once. Sequencing was performed on unstimulated CD4+ T cells sorted from spleen or lymph node cells, taken before transplant. These receptors originate from a human donor who was the organ donor for an intestinal transplant.

This chain links TRBV28 with TRBJ2-1; TRBD2 matches at 10 bases. CDR3 length equals 15 residues. The trim removed 4 bases at V and 8 bases at J, leaving 8 bases unmatched. In germline, CDR1 is MDHEN, CDR2 SYDVKM. CDR3 bases: TGTGCCAGCAGTTCCCAGCGGGGGGGCCGGGATGAGCAGTTCTTC. Its protein product is CASSSQRGGRDEQFF.

V usage is TRBV28 and J usage is TRBJ2-3, with 8 bases identical to TRBD2. This CDR3 has 17 residues. V shed 6 bases and J 5 bases; nucleotides not matched to a gene: 16. CDR1 is MDHEN and CDR2 is SYDVKM in the germline V gene. CDR3 in DNA: TGTGCCAGCAGGGGCGGGAGCGGGGGACTTGGGGGAGATACGCAGTATTTT. Its protein is CASRGGSGGLGGDTQYF.

This chain connects TRBV30 to TRBJ2-5; D ambiguous. V was shortened by 3 bases and J by 5 bases, with 7 bases between the two germline ends. From germline, CDR1 is GTSNPN and CDR2 SVGIG (reference sequence). The CDR3 spans 11 residues. The CDR3 DNA reads as TGTGCCTGGAGCGATCGGGAGACCCAGTACTTC. Translating gives CAWSDRETQYF. Complete variable domain (other parts from reference TRBV30 and TRBJ2-5): SQTIHQWPATLVQPVGSPLSLECTVEGTSNPNLYWYRQAAGRGLQLLFYSVGIGQISSEVPQNLSASRPQDRQFILSSKKLLLSDSGFYLCAWSDRETQYFGPGTRLLVL.

This clone was recorded once. The V call is TRBV5-1, the J call TRBJ2-2; TRBD2 agrees at 10 bases. The CDR3 is 16 amino acids. V trimming: 2 bases; J trimming: 7 bases; junction bases outside the gene matches: 8. Germline CDR1 reads SGHRS; CDR2 reads YFSETQ. CDR3 sequence reads: CASSLQSGGAFGELFF. DNA of the CDR3: TGCGCCAGCAGCTTACAGAGCGGGGGGGCCTTCGGGGAGCTGTTTTTT.

Turning to this clone: The sample holds other DNA sequences that translate to the same CDR3. This sequence joins TRBV5-4 and TRBJ1-6; perhaps TRBD1 as D (5 bases). The CDR3 totals 16 residues. Per germline, CDR1 SGHNT and CDR2 YYREEE (reference sequence). V shed 0 bases and J shed 0 bases, with 7 bases lying between them. The CDR3 spells CASSLDRSSYNSPLHF. The DNA for the CDR3 is TGTGCCAGCAGCTTGGACAGGAGCTCCTATAATTCACCCCTCCACTTT.

This chain joins TRBV12-5 and TRBJ2-2, with a weak D call TRBD2 (5 bases). V lost 8 bases and J 0 bases, leaving 7 bases between the germline ends. The CDR3 is 13 residues long. Germline loops: CDR1 LGHNT, CDR2 FRNRAP. The CDR3 is CASLGTNTGELFF. CDR3 bases: TGTGCTAGTCTCGGGACGAACACCGGGGAGCTGTTTTTT. Variable domain in full (rest from reference TRBV12-5 and TRBJ2-2): DARVTQTPRHKVTEMGQEVTMRCQPILGHNTVFWYRQTMMQGLELLAYFRNRAPLDDSGMPKDRFSAEMPDATLATLKIQPSEPRDSAVYFCASLGTNTGELFFGEGSRLTVL.

The chain carries TRBV11-1 and TRBJ2-5, with a tentative D call TRBD2 (5 bases). The CDR3 loop spans 15 amino acids. CDR1 is SGHAT and CDR2 is FQDESV in the germline V gene (reference sequence). Trimming removed 4 bases from V and 1 base from J, with 13 bases in between. The CDR3 reads CASSSWTGGQETQYF. The DNA for the CDR3 is TGTGCCAGCAGCTCTTGGACTGGTGGCCAAGAGACCCAGTACTTC. The full variable domain, with the rest looked up from reference TRBV11-1 and TRBJ2-5, is EAEVAQSPRYKITEKSQAVAFWCDPISGHATLYWYRQILGQGPELLVQFQDESVVDDSQLPKDRFSAERLKGVDSTLKIQPAELGDSAMYLCASSSWTGGQETQYFGPGTRLLVL.

The chain is built from TRBV28 and TRBJ2-7; 12 positions match TRBD2. V gave up 4 bases and J gave up 2 bases; unmatched junction bases: 3. Germline-derived CDR1 and CDR2 are MDHEN and SYDVKM. CDR3 size: 15 residues. The CDR3 reads CASSSPSGGAYEQYV. In nucleotides, the CDR3 is TGTGCCAGCAGTTCCCCTAGCGGGGGGGCCTACGAGCAGTACGTC.

Written as DNA, the CDR3 is TGTGCCAGCAGTGTCCTCCGGGACAGTGGAAACACCATATATTTT. It specifies CASSVLRDSGNTIYF. The genes are TRBV28 and TRBJ1-3, with TRBD1 matching over 7 bases. This CDR3 contains 15 residues. V lost 5 bases and J lost 3; bases outside the gene matches: 7. The germline gives CDR1 MDHEN, CDR2 SYDVKM.